This T cell receptor (beta chain) was retrieved from a study of blood T cell repertoires in COVID-19. The germline CDR1 and CDR2 sequences are LGHDT and YNNKEL (reference sequence). The germline V and J ends were trimmed by 0 bases and 7 bases, with 13 bases remaining between them. The CDR3 loop spans 16 amino acids. Repertoires were generated with immunoSEQ multiplex PCR, while TCRdb's copy carries only in-frame clones and drops some. The data contain about 310,000 clones, around nine tenths of them singletons. Either two negative PCRs, clearance, or symptom resolution qualified Cohort 3 donors as recovered.

This sequence originates from a woman in her twenties or thirties who had recovered from COVID-19. The chain employs TRBV3-1 (or the pseudogene TRBV3-2) and TRBJ1-6; D might be TRBD1 (6 bases). Sequenced material: PBMCs or T cells enriched from blood (not recorded which). CDR3 residues: CASSQDHRVGNSPLHF. CDR3 nucleotide sequence: TGTGCCAGCAGCCAAGATCACAGGGTAGGCAATTCACCCCTCCACTTT.